These 30 T cell receptor beta chains share one sample of origin, sequenced in a study of CD8+ T cells in alopecia areata. Investigators isolated RNA and reverse transcribed it into cDNA to act as the sequencing template. This table comes from immunoSEQ multiplex PCR, and its TCRdb copy is limited to in-frame clones, with some not included. The sample lists fewer than 110,000 clones, around 60% occurring once. The sequencing input was CD4+ T cells sorted from blood. The source of these receptors is a human donor in good health.

The V gene is TRBV2, the J gene TRBJ1-3; D remains ambiguous. V dropped 11 bases and J dropped 4 bases, with 15 bases sitting between them. Germline CDR1 SNHLY, CDR2 FYNNEI. This CDR3 is built from 13 residues. The DNA for the CDR3 is TGTGCCGGAGGTGAAGGCCACGGAAACACCATATATTTT. Translating it yields CAGGEGHGNTIYF.

In its sample, this clone was seen many times. V and J are TRBV18 and TRBJ1-2; possibly TRBD1 for D (6 bases). The length of the CDR3 is 13 residues. Per the germline V gene, CDR1 is KGHSH and CDR2 is LQKENI. Trimming shortened V by 3 bases and J by 4 bases, and 9 bases separated the two germline ends. The DNA of the CDR3 is TGTGCCAGCTCACCGGACAGTACCTATGGCTACACCTTC. It is translated as CASSPDSTYGYTF. The full variable domain, completed using reference TRBV18 and TRBJ1-2, is NAGVMQNPRHLVRRRGQEARLRCSPMKGHSHVYWYRQLPEEGLKFMVYLQKENIIDESGMPKERFSAEFPKEGPSILRIQQVVRGDSAAYFCASSPDSTYGYTFGSGTRLTVV.

CDR3 loop: CASSESRGIRAKNIQYF. Written as DNA, the CDR3 is TGTGCCAGCAGTGAATCACGGGGGATCAGAGCCAAAAACATTCAGTACTTC. The V gene is TRBV25-1, the J gene TRBJ2-4, with a tentative D call TRBD2 (6 bases). Per the germline V gene, CDR1 is MGHDK and CDR2 is SYGVNS. The CDR3 is 17 amino acids. With 1 base removed from V and 0 bases from J, the gap between germline ends came to 13 bases.

This clone was found a few times. The chain employs TRBV9 and TRBJ1-2, with 7 bases aligning to TRBD1. Looked up from germline, CDR1 is SGDLS and CDR2 is YYNGEE. CDR3 length equals 14 residues. The J segment lost 6 bases and the V segment lost 1 base, leaving 6 bases of the junction unmatched. The CDR3 DNA follows: TGTGCCAGCAGCGTATTACAGGGGAGTGATGGCTACACCTTC. Encoded protein: CASSVLQGSDGYTF.

The V and J genes are TRBV2 and TRBJ2-5, with 7 bases identical to TRBD1. J was trimmed by 0 bases and V by 5 bases; bases with no gene match: 6. The V gene's germline CDR1 is SNHLY and CDR2 FYNNEI. The CDR3 is 15 amino acids. The CDR3 loop is CASSQHGTDQETQYF. In nucleotides, the CDR3 is TGTGCCAGCAGTCAACACGGGACAGACCAAGAGACCCAGTACTTC. Drawing the rest from reference TRBV2 and TRBJ2-5, the complete variable domain is EPEVTQTPSHQVTQMGQEVILRCVPISNHLYFYWYRQILGQKVEFLVSFYNNEISEKSEIFDDQFSVERPDGSNFTLKIRSTKLEDSAMYFCASSQHGTDQETQYFGPGTRLLVL.

This clone was seen a few times. The rearrangement uses TRBV4-1 and TRBJ2-2; D unclear. The CDR3 contains 13 residues. V was trimmed by 6 bases and J by 5 bases, leaving 10 bases between them. CDR1 and CDR2 from the germline V gene are MGHRA and YSYEKL. For the CDR3, the DNA is TGCGCCAGCAGGCTTATAGGGACCGGGGAGCTGTTTTTT. Protein: CASRLIGTGELFF.

V is TRBV14 and J is TRBJ2-5; no clear D. Germline V gene data show CDR1 as SGHDN and CDR2 as FVKESK. This CDR3 comprises 11 residues. V lost 3 bases and J 4 bases, leaving 3 bases between the germline ends. The CDR3 region has the DNA TGTGCCAGCAGCCACGCAGAGACCCAGTACTTC. Its protein product is CASSHAETQYF.

This clone was counted ten times or more. The chain recombines TRBV6-1 with TRBJ2-1; 8 bases fit TRBD1. J was trimmed by 13 bases and V by 4 bases; bases with no gene match: 9. Per germline, CDR1 MNHNS and CDR2 SASEGT. This CDR3 comprises 13 residues. The CDR3 DNA follows: TGTGCCAGCAGTGCGAACCGGGACAGGCCCCAGTTCTTC. It yields the protein CASSANRDRPQFF.

V usage is TRBV21-1 and J usage is TRBJ1-5. TRBV21-1 is flagged as a pseudogene. This CDR3 is 16 amino acids long. The CDR3 is CASSKGTPYSNQPQHF. For the CDR3, the DNA is TGTGCCAGCAGCAAAGGGACGCCATATAGCAATCAGCCCCAGCATTTT.

The chain couples TRBV18 to TRBJ2-1, with a weak D call TRBD2 (5 bases). Germline CDR1 is KGHSH and CDR2 is LQKENI. V was pared by 8 bases and J by 1 base, with 18 bases between. The CDR3 contains 16 residues. CDR3 bases: TGTGCCAGCCACACCGGAGGCCCCGGGTCCTACAATGAGCAGTTCTTC. This encodes CASHTGGPGSYNEQFF.

This CDR3 reads CASSFAGGLQPQHF. CDR3 nucleotides: TGTGCCAGCAGTTTCGCGGGGGGGTTACAGCCCCAGCATTTT. This chain connects TRBV28 to TRBJ1-5, with D tentatively TRBD1 (5 bases). The CDR3 runs 14 residues. Germline values: CDR1 MDHEN, CDR2 SYDVKM. V dropped 3 bases and J dropped 7 bases, with 13 bases sitting between them.

This clone has a handful of counts. The rearrangement uses TRBV29-1 and TRBJ2-5; tentative D call: TRBD1 (6 bases). This CDR3 region has 12 residues. The germline V and J ends were trimmed by 2 bases and 7 bases, with 11 bases remaining between them. The V gene's germline CDR1 is SQVTM and CDR2 ANQGSEA. The CDR3 spells CSVEQGILTQYF. The CDR3, as DNA: TGCAGCGTTGAACAGGGGATCCTGACCCAGTACTTC.

This clone has only a few counts. The chain links TRBV30 to TRBJ2-1; D is unclear. The V end lost 3 bases, the J end lost 3 bases, and 15 bases lay between the germline ends. The CDR3 sequence is 15 residues long. Germline lookup yields CDR1 GTSNPN and CDR2 SVGIG (reference sequence). The CDR3 spells CAWRSGPPLYNEQFF. The CDR3 DNA follows: TGTGCCTGGAGGTCCGGACCGCCTCTCTACAATGAGCAGTTCTTC.

The chain combines TRBV19 with TRBJ1-4; D is unresolved. V lost 7 bases and J lost 8, with 17 bases in between. Germline V CDR1 and CDR2: LNHDA, SQIVND (reference sequence). The CDR3 is 14 amino acids. The CDR3 loop reads CASTSPHPGEKLFF. The CDR3 nucleotides read TGTGCCAGTACGTCCCCGCACCCGGGCGAAAAACTGTTTTTT.

The rearrangement links TRBV7-2 to TRBJ2-7, with D perhaps given as TRBD1 or TRBD2 (5 bases each). The CDR3 length is 13 residues. Trimming cost V 6 bases and J 3 bases, with 12 bases left between them. Germline CDR1 and CDR2: SGHTA and FQGNSA. CDR3 residues: CASSPGPIYEQYF. CDR3 DNA sequence: TGTGCCAGCAGTCCGGGACCGATCTACGAGCAGTACTTC.

The CDR3 DNA reads TGTGCCTGGAGAATCGGACTAGCGGGTAGTATCAACACCGGGGAGCTGTTTTTT. It specifies CAWRIGLAGSINTGELFF. The V gene is TRBV30, the J gene TRBJ2-2; 11 bases are a match to TRBD2. This CDR3 has 18 residues. The J segment lost 2 bases and the V segment lost 3 bases, leaving 11 bases of the junction unmatched. Per germline, CDR1 GTSNPN and CDR2 SVGIG (reference sequence).

The J gene is TRBJ2-7, the V gene TRBV30; D possibly uses TRBD1 or TRBD2 (5 bases each). Trimming shortened V by 5 bases and J by 5 bases, and 13 bases separated the two germline ends. From germline, CDR1 is GTSNPN and CDR2 SVGIG (reference sequence). This CDR3 region has 12 residues. This CDR3 is CAWGTGGDEQYF. The CDR3 DNA is TGTGCCTGGGGTACTGGGGGTGACGAGCAGTACTTC. Full variable domain (outside the CDR3, taken from reference TRBV30 and TRBJ2-7): SQTIHQWPATLVQPVGSPLSLECTVEGTSNPNLYWYRQAAGRGLQLLFYSVGIGQISSEVPQNLSASRPQDRQFILSSKKLLLSDSGFYLCAWGTGGDEQYFGPGTRLTVT.

A few counts support this clone. CDR3 residues: CSVPSRAMNTEAFF. CDR3 DNA: TGCAGCGTACCCTCCAGGGCAATGAACACTGAAGCTTTCTTT. V gene TRBV29-1 combines with J gene TRBJ1-1, with D maybe TRBD1 (5 bases). The V and J ends lost 6 bases and 0 bases respectively, with 14 bases between them. CDR3 size: 14 residues. Germline lookup yields CDR1 SQVTM and CDR2 ANQGSEA.

The chain has TRBV2 and TRBJ2-5; 9 bases match TRBD2. After removal of 4 bases from V and 0 bases from J, the junction contained 6 bases not matched to a gene. The CDR3 runs to 16 residues. The germline CDR1 and CDR2 sequences are SNHLY and FYNNEI. The CDR3 DNA sequence: TGTGCCAGCAGTGTCGGCGCGGGGGGGAACCAAGAGACCCAGTACTTC. It yields the protein CASSVGAGGNQETQYF.

This clone was seen at least ten times. This rearrangement joins TRBV28 to TRBJ1-5; 9 bases are a match to TRBD1. V lost 9 bases and J lost 1; bases outside the gene matches: 7. The V gene's germline CDR1 is MDHEN and CDR2 SYDVKM. The CDR3 is made up of 15 amino acids. CDR3: CASIEQGASNQPQHF. DNA for the CDR3: TGTGCCAGTATAGAACAGGGGGCCAGCAATCAGCCCCAGCATTTT.

The V and J genes are TRBV30 and TRBJ2-1; 8 nucleotides align to TRBD2. This CDR3 region has 17 residues. Germline lookup yields CDR1 GTSNPN and CDR2 SVGIG (reference sequence). J lost 9 bases, V lost 0 bases, and 16 bases had no gene match. The CDR3 protein is CAWSVLSLAGKVSEQFF. DNA for the CDR3: TGTGCCTGGAGTGTACTATCCCTAGCGGGCAAGGTCAGTGAGCAGTTCTTC.

The chain employs TRBV28 and TRBJ2-1, with no clear D. The V gene's germline CDR1 is MDHEN and CDR2 SYDVKM. V shed 7 bases and J shed 5 bases, with 6 bases lying between them. CDR3 length: 11 amino acids. This CDR3 reads CASIAHNEQFF. The CDR3 DNA reads TGTGCCAGCATTGCTCACAATGAGCAGTTCTTC. Using reference TRBV28 and TRBJ2-1 for the parts outside the CDR3, the full variable domain is DVKVTQSSRYLVKRTGEKVFLECVQDMDHENMFWYRQDPGLGLRLIYFSYDVKMKEKGDIPEGYSVSREKKERFSLILESASTNQTSMYLCASIAHNEQFFGPGTRLTVL.

The chain uses TRBV14 and TRBJ2-5, with TRBD1 as a possible D gene (6 bases). Germline CDR1 reads SGHDN; CDR2 reads FVKESK. The CDR3 length is 16 residues. Trimming shortened V by 0 bases and J by 5 bases, and 16 bases separated the two germline ends. The CDR3 DNA follows: TGTGCCAGCAGCCAAGATGATTACAGGGTGGAGGAGACCCAGTACTTC. Translating gives CASSQDDYRVEETQYF.

The chain links TRBV4-2 to TRBJ2-2, with D tentatively TRBD2 (5 bases). The CDR3 length is 15 residues. Germline V gene data show CDR1 as LGHNA and CDR2 as YNFKEQ. Trimming took 1 base from V and 6 from J, leaving 12 bases between them. The CDR3 region is CASSQVEVLAGELFF. The CDR3 region has the DNA TGTGCCAGCAGCCAAGTGGAGGTTTTGGCCGGGGAGCTGTTTTTT.

This sequence joins TRBV2 and TRBJ1-6; D unclear. The CDR3 length is 15 residues. The germline V gene has CDR1 SNHLY and CDR2 FYNNEI. Trimming stripped 4 bases from V and 4 bases from J, with 11 bases between. This CDR3 reads CASSASGMYNSPLHF. The CDR3 DNA reads TGTGCCAGCAGTGCGAGCGGGATGTATAATTCACCCCTCCACTTT.

The chain carries TRBV14 and TRBJ2-2, with D perhaps TRBD1 (5 bases). The CDR3 is made up of 14 amino acids. Germline V lookup: CDR1 SGHDN, CDR2 FVKESK. The V and J ends lost 2 bases and 4 bases respectively, with 8 bases between them. CDR3 residues: CASSQQGITGELFF. The CDR3 DNA follows: TGTGCCAGCAGCCAACAGGGTATCACCGGGGAGCTGTTTTTT.

The sample holds a few counts of this clone. The rearrangement uses TRBV11-1 and TRBJ1-1, with TRBD1 identical over 7 bases. The CDR3 length is 13 residues. J lost 3 bases, V lost 2 bases, and 0 bases had no gene match. Germline values: CDR1 SGHAT, CDR2 FQDESV (reference sequence). In DNA, the CDR3 is TGTGCCAGCAGCTTACAGGGGGACACTGAAGCTTTCTTT. Translating gives CASSLQGDTEAFF.

This clone has more than one count but fewer than ten. This chain joins TRBV5-1 and TRBJ1-1; unclear D gene. This CDR3 has 13 residues. Germline V gene data show CDR1 as SGHRS and CDR2 as YFSETQ. V lost 0 bases, J lost 3 bases, and 6 bases lay in between. The DNA for the CDR3 is TGCGCCAGCAGCTTGGTCGGGGACACTGAAGCTTTCTTT. As protein: CASSLVGDTEAFF.

The chain has TRBV28 and TRBJ2-7, with a weak D call TRBD1 (6 bases). There are 15 residues in the CDR3. Germline V CDR1 and CDR2: MDHEN, SYDVKM. V was pared by 5 bases and J by 2 bases, with 16 bases between. The CDR3 region is CASSLDPTGTYEQYF. The DNA of the CDR3 is TGTGCCAGCAGTCTTGACCCGACAGGCACCTACGAGCAGTACTTC.

The J gene is TRBJ1-4, the V gene TRBV4-3, with no clear D. V lost 4 bases and J 6 bases, leaving 12 bases between the germline ends. Germline-derived CDR1 and CDR2 are LGHNA and YSLEER. This CDR3 has 14 residues. The CDR3 nucleotides are TGCGCCAGCAGCCGAGGTCTTCCAGATGAAAAACTGTTTTTT. It is translated as CASSRGLPDEKLFF.